This T cell receptor (beta chain) was profiled in a study of sequential checkpoint blockade in melanoma. Study summary: Randomization was 1:1 between first-line nivolumab→ipilimumab and ipilimumab→nivolumab. Maintenance nivolumab came after either treatment sequence.

The treatment is: randomized to nivolumab then ipilimumab (arm A) or the reverse (arm B). None of the patients previously received DNA-damaging chemotherapy. Sorted cells were live CD3+CD8+, lacking CD19 and CD56, from PBMCs. Assay: immunoSEQ multiplex PCR; the TCRdb copy retains only in-frame clones and omits some. The sample contains 5,500 to 6,500 clones, 87% of which appear only once. CDR1 SEHNR and CDR2 FQNEAQ come from the germline V gene (reference sequence). The CDR3 spans 13 residues. Trimming cost V 7 bases and J 6 bases, with 15 bases left between them. V gene TRBV7-9 combines with J gene TRBJ1-1; D is unclear. Sequenced material: CD8+ T cells sorted from blood (inferred from file names), taken from a patient given nivolumab and ipilimumab in sequence. The clonotype originates from a human donor with melanoma. This CDR3 reads CASTPQQAPEAFF. For the CDR3, the DNA is TGTGCCAGCACTCCCCAGCAGGCGCCTGAAGCTTTCTTT.